The present T cell receptor beta chain was sequenced within a study of T cell changes during pregnancy in multiple sclerosis. Clones were read by immunoSEQ multiplex PCR, and TCRdb kept only the in-frame ones, dropping some. The sample lists tens of thousands of clones, approximately 93% occurring once. Between the trimmed V and J ends, which lost 0 bases and 0 bases, there was a span of 8 bases. The CDR3 is made up of 15 amino acids. Looked up from germline, CDR1 is SGHAT and CDR2 is FQNNGV. This specimen was peripheral blood, taken in the first trimester of pregnancy. This receptor was identified in a female donor with multiple sclerosis, enrolled in a pregnancy study. The chain joins TRBV11-2 to TRBJ1-1; D is possibly TRBD1 (5 bases). The CDR3 sequence: CASSLDGGVNTEAFF. CDR3 nucleotide sequence: TGTGCCAGCAGCTTAGATGGGGGGGTGAACACTGAAGCTTTCTTT.